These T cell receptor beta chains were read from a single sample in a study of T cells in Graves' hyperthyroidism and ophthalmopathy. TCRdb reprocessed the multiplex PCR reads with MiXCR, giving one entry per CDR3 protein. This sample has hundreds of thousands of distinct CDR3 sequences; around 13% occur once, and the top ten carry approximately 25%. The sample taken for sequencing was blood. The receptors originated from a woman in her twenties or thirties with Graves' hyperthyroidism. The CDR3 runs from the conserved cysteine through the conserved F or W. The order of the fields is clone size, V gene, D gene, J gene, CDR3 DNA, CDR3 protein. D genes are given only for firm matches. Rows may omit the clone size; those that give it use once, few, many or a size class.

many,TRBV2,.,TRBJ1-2,TGTGCCAGCAAGTTGGGTGACACAAACTATGGCTACACCTTC,CASKLGDTNYGYTF
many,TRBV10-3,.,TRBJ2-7,TGTGCCATCAGTGAGTCGCGGGGATCATCCTACGAGCAGTACTTC,CAISESRGSSYEQYF
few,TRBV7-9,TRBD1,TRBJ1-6,TGTGCCAGCAGTCAACCCGGACAGGGGAGCTCCTATAATTCACCCCTCCACTTT,CASSQPGQGSSYNSPLHF
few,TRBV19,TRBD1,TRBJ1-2,TGTGCCAGTAGTGAGGGACAGCAACTCTATGGCTACACCTTC,CASSEGQQLYGYTF
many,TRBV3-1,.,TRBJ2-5,TGTGCCAGCAGCCAAGAAAGGGACACAACTCAAGAGACCCAGTACTTC,CASSQERDTTQETQYF
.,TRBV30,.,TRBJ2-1,TGTGCCTGGAGCGTGGACGGAGTCGGGCAGTTCTTC,CAWSVDGVGQFF
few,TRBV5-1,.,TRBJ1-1,TGCGCCAGCAGCTTGGAAGCGGGGGCTAAGAACACTGAAGCTTTCTTT,CASSLEAGAKNTEAFF
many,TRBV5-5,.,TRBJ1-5,TGTGCCAGCAGCCGCCCTGGGGGGAATCAGCCCCAGCATTTT,CASSRPGGNQPQHF
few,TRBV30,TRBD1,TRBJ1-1,TGTGCCTGGACCAAAGGGGGCCAAACTGAAGCTTTCTTT,CAWTKGGQTEAFF
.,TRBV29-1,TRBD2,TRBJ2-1,TGCAGCGTTGAAGACCCCGACGGGAGGGCGTACAATGAGCAGTTCTTC,CSVEDPDGRAYNEQFF
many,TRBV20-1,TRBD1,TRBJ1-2,TGCAGTAAAGATGGGACAGGGGGCAGCTATGGCTACACCTTC,CSKDGTGGSYGYTF
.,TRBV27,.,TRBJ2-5,TGTGCCAGCAGTTTATCGTTTCAGTCTAGGGCCCAGTACTTC,CASSLSFQSRAQYF
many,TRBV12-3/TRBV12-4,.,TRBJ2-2,TGTGCCAGCACCCAGGGAACCGGGGAGCTGTTTTTT,CASTQGTGELFF
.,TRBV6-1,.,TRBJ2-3,TGTGCCAGCAGTAGAGTTTCCGGCACAGATACGCAGTATTTT,CASSRVSGTDTQYF
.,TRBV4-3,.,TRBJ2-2,TGCGCCAGCAGCCAAGACACCGGGGAGCTGTTTTTT,CASSQDTGELFF
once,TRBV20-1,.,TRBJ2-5,TGCAGTGCCCCGGACACACAAGAGACCCAGTACTTC,CSAPDTQETQYF
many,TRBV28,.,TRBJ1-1,TGTGCCAGCAGGCCACCGGGCCCCAGCGGCACTGAAGCTTTCTTT,CASRPPGPSGTEAFF
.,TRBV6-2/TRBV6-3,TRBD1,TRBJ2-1,TGTGCCAGCAGTTACCTGGACAGGGTTATCTACTACAATGAGCAGTTCTTC,CASSYLDRVIYYNEQFF
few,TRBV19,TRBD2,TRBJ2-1,TGTGCCAGTAGTAAAAAACAGGGACTAGCGGGAGAGAATGAGCAGTTCTTC,CASSKKQGLAGENEQFF
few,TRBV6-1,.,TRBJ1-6,TGTGCCAGCAGTCAACGGGGTAGGATTTCCACTTATAATTCACCCCTCCACTTT,CASSQRGRISTYNSPLHF
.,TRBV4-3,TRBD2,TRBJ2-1,TGCGCCAGCAGCCAAGTAGGGGGGGTTGGGGCTAGCGGGAGTCTGAATGAGCAGTTCTTC,CASSQVGGVGASGSLNEQFF
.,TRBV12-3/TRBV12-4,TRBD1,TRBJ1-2,TGTGCCAGCAGTTTAGCGGGGTCACAGGGGACGGGTGGCTACACCTTC,CASSLAGSQGTGGYTF
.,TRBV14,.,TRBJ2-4,TGTGCCAGCAGACCCCTCGCAGGGAGGACTAAAAACATTCAGTACTTC,CASRPLAGRTKNIQYF
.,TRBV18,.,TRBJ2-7,TGTGCCAGCTCGATTGGTAGGTTCTCCTACGAGCAGTACTTC,CASSIGRFSYEQYF
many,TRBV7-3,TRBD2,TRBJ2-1,TGTGCCAGCAGCCCAATCCCAGCTAGCGGGCGGGGGATCTACAATGAGCAGTTCTTC,CASSPIPASGRGIYNEQFF
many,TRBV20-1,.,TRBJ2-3,TGCAGTGCTAGAGCTTATTTGGCAGATACGCAGTATTTT,CSARAYLADTQYF
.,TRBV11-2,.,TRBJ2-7,TGCGCCAGCAGCCAAGAGGGAGACTCCTACGAGCAGTACTTC,CASSQEGDSYEQYF
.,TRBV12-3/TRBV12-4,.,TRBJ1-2,TGTGCCAGCAGTCGCTTCCCCCTTGGTGAGGGGCGCGTTGGCTACACCTTC,CASSRFPLGEGRVGYTF
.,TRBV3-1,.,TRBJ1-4,TGTGCCAGCAGCCAAGATCAACAGGAAAAACTGTTTTTT,CASSQDQQEKLFF
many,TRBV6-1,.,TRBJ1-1,TGTGCCAGCAGTTACCCCGATACGGCTTTCTTT,CASSYPDTAFF
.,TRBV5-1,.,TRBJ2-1,TGCGCCAGCAGCACAGAGCCCGGGACCAATGAGCAGTTCTTC,CASSTEPGTNEQFF
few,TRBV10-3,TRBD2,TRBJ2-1,TGTGCCATCAGTGAGTCTCTAGCGGGAGCGAATGAGCAGTTCTTC,CAISESLAGANEQFF
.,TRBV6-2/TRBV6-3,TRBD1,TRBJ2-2,TGTGCCAGCAGTTTCCCCGACAGGGCCGGCACCGGGGAGCTGTTTTTT,CASSFPDRAGTGELFF
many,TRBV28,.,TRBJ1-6,TGTGCCAGCAGTTTGACTGAACGGAATTCACCCCTCCACTTT,CASSLTERNSPLHF
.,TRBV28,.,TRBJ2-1,TGTGCCACTCAGCGGGTCAATGAGCAGTTCTTC,CATQRVNEQFF
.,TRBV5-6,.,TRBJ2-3,TGTGCCAGCAGCGATACAGGATGGCCGCAGTATTTT,CASSDTGWPQYF
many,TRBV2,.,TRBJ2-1,TGTGCCAGCAGTGTGAGGCAGGGGAGGGGTTTGAGTGAGCAGTTCTTC,CASSVRQGRGLSEQFF
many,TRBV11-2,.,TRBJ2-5,TGTGCCAGCAGCTTAGCGGGTCCCGTTTCGCTTCGGTACTTC,CASSLAGPVSLRYF
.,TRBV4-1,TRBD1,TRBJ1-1,TGCGCCAGCAGCAGGAAATCGGACAGGGACGGTTGGACTGAAGCTTTCTTT,CASSRKSDRDGWTEAFF
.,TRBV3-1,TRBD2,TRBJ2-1,TGTGCCAGCAGCCAAGATGCGAGCGGGAGTGGTGGCAATGAGCAGTTCTTC,CASSQDASGSGGNEQFF
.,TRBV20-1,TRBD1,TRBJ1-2,TGCAGTGCACAGGACAGGCTCGGCTATGGCTACACCTTC,CSAQDRLGYGYTF
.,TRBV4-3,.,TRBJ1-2,TGCGCCAGCAGCCAAGATTTTGCAGGGTCCGGCTACACCTTC,CASSQDFAGSGYTF
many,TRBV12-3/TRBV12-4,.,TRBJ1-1,TGTGCCAGCAGGGAGACAGTCGGGTACACTGAAGCTTTCTTT,CASRETVGYTEAFF
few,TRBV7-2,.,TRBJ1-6,TGTGCCAGCAGCTTAGCGGTTATGCGGACCTATAATTCACCCCTCCACTTT,CASSLAVMRTYNSPLHF
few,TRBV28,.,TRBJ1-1,TGTGCCAGCAGCCCACAGGTGAACACTGAAGCTTTCTTT,CASSPQVNTEAFF
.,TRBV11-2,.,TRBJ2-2,TGTGCCAGCAGCTTAACGCGCAGGGGGGGTACCGGGGAGCTGTTTTTT,CASSLTRRGGTGELFF
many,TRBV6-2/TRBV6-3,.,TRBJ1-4,TGTGCCAGCAGGCCCCGAGCATCGTATGAAAAACTGTTTTTT,CASRPRASYEKLFF